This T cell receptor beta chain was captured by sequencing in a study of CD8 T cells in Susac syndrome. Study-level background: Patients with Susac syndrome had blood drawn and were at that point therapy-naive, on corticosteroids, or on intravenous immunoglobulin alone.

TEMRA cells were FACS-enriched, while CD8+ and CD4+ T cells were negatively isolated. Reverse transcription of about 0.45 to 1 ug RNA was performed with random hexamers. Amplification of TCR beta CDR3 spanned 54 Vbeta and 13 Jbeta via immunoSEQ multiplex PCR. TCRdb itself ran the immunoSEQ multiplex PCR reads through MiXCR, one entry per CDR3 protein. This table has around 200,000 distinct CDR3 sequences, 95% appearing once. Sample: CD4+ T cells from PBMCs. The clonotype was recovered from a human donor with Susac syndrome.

The CDR3 here is CARETEGGLAGEQYF. CDR3 in DNA: TGTGCCAGAGAGACCGAAGGGGGACTAGCGGGAGAGCAGTACTTC. The gene calls are TRBV28 and TRBJ2-7, with 13 bases fitting TRBD2. The CDR3 sequence is 15 residues long. Germline CDR1 MDHEN, CDR2 SYDVKM. V was clipped by 9 bases and J by 7 bases; unmatched bases: 12.